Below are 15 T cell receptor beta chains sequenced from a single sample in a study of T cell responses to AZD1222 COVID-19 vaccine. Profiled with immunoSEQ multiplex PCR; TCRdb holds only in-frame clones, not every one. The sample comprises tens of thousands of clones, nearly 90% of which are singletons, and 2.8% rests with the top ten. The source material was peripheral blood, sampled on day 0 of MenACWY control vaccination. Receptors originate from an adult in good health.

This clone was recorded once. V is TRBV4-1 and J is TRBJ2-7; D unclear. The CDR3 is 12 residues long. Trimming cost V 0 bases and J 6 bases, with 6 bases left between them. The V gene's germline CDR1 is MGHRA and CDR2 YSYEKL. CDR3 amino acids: CASSQDLIEQYF. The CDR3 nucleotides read TGCGCCAGCAGCCAAGACCTAATCGAGCAGTACTTC.

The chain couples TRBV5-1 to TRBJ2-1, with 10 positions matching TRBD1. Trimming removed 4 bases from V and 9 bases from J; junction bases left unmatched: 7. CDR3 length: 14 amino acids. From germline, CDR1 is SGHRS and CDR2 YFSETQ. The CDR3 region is CASSPGQGEGEQFF. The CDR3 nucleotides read TGCGCCAGCAGCCCAGGACAGGGGGAAGGTGAGCAGTTCTTC.

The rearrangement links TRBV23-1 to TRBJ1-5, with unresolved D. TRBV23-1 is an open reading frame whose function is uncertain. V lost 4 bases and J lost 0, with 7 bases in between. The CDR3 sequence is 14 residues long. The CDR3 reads CASSLPRSNQPQHF. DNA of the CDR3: TGCGCCAGCAGTCTACCACGTAGCAATCAGCCCCAGCATTTT.

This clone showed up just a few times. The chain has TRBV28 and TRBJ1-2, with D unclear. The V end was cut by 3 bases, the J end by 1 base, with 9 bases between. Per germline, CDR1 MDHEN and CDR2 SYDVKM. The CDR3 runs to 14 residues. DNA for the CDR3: TGTGCCAGCAGTTTCTTTACAGTTAACTATGGCTACACCTTC. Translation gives CASSFFTVNYGYTF.

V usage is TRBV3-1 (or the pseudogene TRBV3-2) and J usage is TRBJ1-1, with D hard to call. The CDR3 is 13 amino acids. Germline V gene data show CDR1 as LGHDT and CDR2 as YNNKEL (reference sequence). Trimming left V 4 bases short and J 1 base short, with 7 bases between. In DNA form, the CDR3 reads TGTGCCAGCAGCCGGGTACAGAACACTGAAGCTTTCTTT. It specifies CASSRVQNTEAFF.

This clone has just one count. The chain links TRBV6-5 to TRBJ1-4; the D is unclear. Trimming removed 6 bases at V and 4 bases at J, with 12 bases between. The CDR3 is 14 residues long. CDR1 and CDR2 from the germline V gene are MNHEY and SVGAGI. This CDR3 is CASRNRAYNEKLFF. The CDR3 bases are TGTGCCAGCAGGAACAGAGCATATAATGAAAAACTGTTTTTT.

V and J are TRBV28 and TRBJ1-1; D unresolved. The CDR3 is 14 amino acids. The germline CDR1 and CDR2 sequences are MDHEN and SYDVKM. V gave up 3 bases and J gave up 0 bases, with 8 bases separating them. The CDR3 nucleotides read TGTGCCAGCAGTTTGATTAGACTGAACACTGAAGCTTTCTTT. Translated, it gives CASSLIRLNTEAFF.

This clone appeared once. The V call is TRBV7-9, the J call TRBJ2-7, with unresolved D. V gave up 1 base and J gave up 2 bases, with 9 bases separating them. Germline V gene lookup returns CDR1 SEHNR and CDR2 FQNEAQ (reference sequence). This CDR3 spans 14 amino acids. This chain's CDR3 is CASSLDAITYEQYF. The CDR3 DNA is TGTGCCAGCAGCTTAGACGCGATAACCTACGAGCAGTACTTC.

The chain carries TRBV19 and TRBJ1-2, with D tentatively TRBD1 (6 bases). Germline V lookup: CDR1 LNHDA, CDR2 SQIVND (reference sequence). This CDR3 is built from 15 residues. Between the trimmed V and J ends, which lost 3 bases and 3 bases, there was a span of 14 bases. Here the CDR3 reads CASSIVGQPYYGYTF. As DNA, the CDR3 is TGTGCCAGTAGTATTGTTGGACAGCCGTACTATGGCTACACCTTC. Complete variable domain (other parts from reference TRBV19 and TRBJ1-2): DGGITQSPKYLFRKEGQNVTLSCEQNLNHDAMYWYRQDPGQGLRLIYYSQIVNDFQKGDIAEGYSVSREKKESFPLTVTSAQKNPTAFYLCASSIVGQPYYGYTFGSGTRLTVV.

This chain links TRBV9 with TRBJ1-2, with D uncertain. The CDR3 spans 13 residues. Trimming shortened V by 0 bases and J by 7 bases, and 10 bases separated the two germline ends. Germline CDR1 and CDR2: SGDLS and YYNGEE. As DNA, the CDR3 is TGTGCCAGCAGCGTAGGCTCCCAGGTTGGCTACACCTTC. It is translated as CASSVGSQVGYTF.

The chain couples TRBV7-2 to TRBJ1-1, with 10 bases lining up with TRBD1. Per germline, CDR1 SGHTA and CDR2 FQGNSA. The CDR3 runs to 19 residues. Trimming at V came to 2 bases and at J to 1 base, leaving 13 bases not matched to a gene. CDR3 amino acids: CASSLKKTGTGVTNTEAFF. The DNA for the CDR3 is TGTGCCAGCAGCTTAAAGAAGACCGGGACAGGGGTGACGAACACTGAAGCTTTCTTT.

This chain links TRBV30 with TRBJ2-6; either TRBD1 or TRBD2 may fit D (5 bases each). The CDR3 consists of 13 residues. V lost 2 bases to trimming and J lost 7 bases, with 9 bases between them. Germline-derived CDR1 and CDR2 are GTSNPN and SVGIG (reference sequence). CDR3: CAWSLGVANVLTF. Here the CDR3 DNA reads TGTGCCTGGAGTCTGGGGGTCGCCAACGTCCTGACTTTC.

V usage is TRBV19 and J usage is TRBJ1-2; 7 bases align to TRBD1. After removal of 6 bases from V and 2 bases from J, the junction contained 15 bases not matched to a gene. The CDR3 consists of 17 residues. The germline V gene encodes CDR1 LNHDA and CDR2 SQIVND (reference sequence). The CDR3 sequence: CASRVGRGRMRNYGYTF. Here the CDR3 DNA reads TGTGCCAGTAGGGTGGGGAGGGGGCGCATGAGAAACTATGGCTACACCTTC. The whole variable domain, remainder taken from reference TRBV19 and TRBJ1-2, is DGGITQSPKYLFRKEGQNVTLSCEQNLNHDAMYWYRQDPGQGLRLIYYSQIVNDFQKGDIAEGYSVSREKKESFPLTVTSAQKNPTAFYLCASRVGRGRMRNYGYTFGSGTRLTVV.

The DNA for the CDR3 is TGTGCCAGCAGTCCTTCACCTGGAGATACGCAGTATTTT. Residues: CASSPSPGDTQYF. The chain combines TRBV6-4 with TRBJ2-3, with D unresolved. The CDR3 contains 13 residues. V was trimmed by 5 bases and J by 5 bases, leaving 11 bases between them. Germline lookup yields CDR1 MRHNA and CDR2 SNTAGT.

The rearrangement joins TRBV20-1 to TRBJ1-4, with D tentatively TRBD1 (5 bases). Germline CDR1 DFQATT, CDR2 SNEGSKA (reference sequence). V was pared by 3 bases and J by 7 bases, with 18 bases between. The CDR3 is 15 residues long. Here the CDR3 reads CSASDPGLPFEKLFF. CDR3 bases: TGCAGTGCTAGTGATCCGGGACTTCCTTTTGAAAAACTGTTTTTT.